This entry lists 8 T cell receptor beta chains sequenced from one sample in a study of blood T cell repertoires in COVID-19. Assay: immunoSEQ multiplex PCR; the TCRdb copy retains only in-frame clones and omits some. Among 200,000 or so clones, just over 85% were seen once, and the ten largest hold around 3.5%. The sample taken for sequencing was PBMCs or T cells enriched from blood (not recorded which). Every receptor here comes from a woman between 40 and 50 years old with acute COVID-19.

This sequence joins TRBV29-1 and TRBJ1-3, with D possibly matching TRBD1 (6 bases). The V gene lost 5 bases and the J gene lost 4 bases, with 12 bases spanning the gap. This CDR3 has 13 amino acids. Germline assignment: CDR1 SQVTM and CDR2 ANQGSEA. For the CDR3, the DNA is TGCAGCGTTCAGACAGGCCCCGGAAACACCATATATTTT. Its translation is CSVQTGPGNTIYF.

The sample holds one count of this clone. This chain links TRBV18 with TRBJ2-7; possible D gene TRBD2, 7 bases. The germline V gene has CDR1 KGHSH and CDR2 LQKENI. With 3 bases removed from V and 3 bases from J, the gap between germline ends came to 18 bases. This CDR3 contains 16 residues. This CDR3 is CASSPLTGRAVYEQYF. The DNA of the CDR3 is TGTGCCAGCTCACCCCTCACAGGGAGGGCAGTCTACGAGCAGTACTTC.

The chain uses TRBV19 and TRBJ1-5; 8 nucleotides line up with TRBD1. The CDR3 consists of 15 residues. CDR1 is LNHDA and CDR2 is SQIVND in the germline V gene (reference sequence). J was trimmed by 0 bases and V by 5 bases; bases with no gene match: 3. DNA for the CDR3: TGTGCCAGTAGTTCCAGGGGGCGTAGCAATCAGCCCCAGCATTTT. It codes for CASSSRGRSNQPQHF.

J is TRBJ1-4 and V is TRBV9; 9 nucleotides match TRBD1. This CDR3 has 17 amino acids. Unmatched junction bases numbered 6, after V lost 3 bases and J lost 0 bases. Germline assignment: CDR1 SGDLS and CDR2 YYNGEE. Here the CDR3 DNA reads TGTGCCAGCAGCGCTACACAGGGGGCAACAACTAATGAAAAACTGTTTTTT. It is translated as CASSATQGATTNEKLFF.

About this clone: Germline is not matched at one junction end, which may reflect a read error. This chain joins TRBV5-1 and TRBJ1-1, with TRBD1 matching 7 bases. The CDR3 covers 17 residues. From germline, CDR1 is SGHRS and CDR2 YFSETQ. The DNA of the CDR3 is TGCGCCAGCAGCATACCATCGACAGGGCTCCTGAAAACTGAAGCTTTCTTT. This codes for CASSIPSTGLLKTEAFF.

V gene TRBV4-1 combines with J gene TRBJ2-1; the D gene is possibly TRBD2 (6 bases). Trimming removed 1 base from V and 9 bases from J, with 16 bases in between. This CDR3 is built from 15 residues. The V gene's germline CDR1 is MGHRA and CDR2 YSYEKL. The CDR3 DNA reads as TGCGCCAGCAGCCAAGGCGCGGTAGGCGGGGCTGAGCAGTTCTTC. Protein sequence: CASSQGAVGGAEQFF.

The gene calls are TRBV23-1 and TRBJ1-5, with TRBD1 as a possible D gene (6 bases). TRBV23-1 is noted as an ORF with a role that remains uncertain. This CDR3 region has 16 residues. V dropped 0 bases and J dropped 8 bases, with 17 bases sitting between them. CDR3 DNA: TGCGCCAGCAGTCAATCCTGGCAGGGGTGCGGAAAGCCCCAGCATTTT. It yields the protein CASSQSWQGCGKPQHF.

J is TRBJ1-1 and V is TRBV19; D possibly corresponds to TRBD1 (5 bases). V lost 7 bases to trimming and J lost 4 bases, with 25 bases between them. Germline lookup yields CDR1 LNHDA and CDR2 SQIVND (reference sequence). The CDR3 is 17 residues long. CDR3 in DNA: TGTGCCAGTACCGCCACGTCGGGGCGGGGAGGGTCCACTGAAGCTTTCTTT. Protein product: CASTATSGRGGSTEAFF.